The clone carrying this TCR beta chain was recorded a few times. This specimen belongs to a study of blood T cell repertoires in COVID-19. Study-wide context: From the United States, Italy and Spain came samples of acute and convalescent COVID-19. Sources were T cells, B-cell-depleted T cells, or PBMCs; the material itself was cDNA or gDNA.

The repertoire was sequenced with immunoSEQ multiplex PCR; TCRdb's copy has only in-frame clones and lacks some. The sample records roughly 98,000 clones, approximately 92% being singletons. The CDR3 spans 16 residues. Trimming took 5 bases from V and 2 from J; bases not matched to a gene: 11. CDR1 is SGHTA and CDR2 is FQGNSA in the germline V gene. The chain links TRBV7-2 to TRBJ1-2; 7 bases line up with TRBD1. Sequenced sample: peripheral blood. The TCR was taken from a woman in her fifties or sixties with active COVID-19. CDR3 sequence (DNA): TGTGCCAGCAGCGCGTGGGCCGGGACAGCCAACTATGGCTACACCTTC. Protein: CASSAWAGTANYGYTF.